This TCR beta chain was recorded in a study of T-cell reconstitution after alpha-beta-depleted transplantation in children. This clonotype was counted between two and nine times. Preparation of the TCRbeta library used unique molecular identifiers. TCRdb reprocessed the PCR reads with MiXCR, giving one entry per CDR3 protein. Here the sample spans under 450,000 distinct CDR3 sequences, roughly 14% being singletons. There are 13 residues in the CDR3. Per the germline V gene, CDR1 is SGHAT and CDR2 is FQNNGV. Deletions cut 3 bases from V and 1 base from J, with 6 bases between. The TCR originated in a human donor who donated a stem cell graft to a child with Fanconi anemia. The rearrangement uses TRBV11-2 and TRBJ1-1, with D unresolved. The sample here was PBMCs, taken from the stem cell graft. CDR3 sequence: CASSFLSNTEAFF. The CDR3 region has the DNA TGTGCCAGCAGCTTTTTATCGAACACTGAAGCTTTCTTT.